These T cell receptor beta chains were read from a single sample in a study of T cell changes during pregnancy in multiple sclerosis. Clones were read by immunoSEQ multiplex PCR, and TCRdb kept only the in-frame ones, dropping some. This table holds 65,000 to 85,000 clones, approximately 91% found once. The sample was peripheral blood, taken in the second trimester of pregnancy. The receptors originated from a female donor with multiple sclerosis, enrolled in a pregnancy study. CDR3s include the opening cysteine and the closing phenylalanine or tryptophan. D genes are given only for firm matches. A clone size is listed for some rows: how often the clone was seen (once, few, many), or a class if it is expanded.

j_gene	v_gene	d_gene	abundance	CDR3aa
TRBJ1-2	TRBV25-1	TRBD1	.	CASSKGRDRGDYGYTF
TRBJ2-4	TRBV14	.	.	CASSQAAGSAKNIQYF
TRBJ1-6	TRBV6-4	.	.	CASSLPSRARDNSPLHF
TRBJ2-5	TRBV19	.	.	CASGQQETQYF
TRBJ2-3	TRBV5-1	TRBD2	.	CASSLAASGGKGTDTQYF
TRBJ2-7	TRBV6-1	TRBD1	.	CASARDRGSNEQYF
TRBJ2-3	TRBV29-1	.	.	CSVGSEVRDTQYF
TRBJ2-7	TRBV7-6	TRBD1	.	CASSPTGQGITGQYF
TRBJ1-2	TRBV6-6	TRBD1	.	CASSYPDRGGGYTF
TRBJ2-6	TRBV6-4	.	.	CASSDDRGSGANVLTF
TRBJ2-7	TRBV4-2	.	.	CASSHVLTGGQTYEQYF
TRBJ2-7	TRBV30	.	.	CAWGLATYEQYF
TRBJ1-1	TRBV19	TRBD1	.	CASSGQGLVTEAFF
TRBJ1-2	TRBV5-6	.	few	CASSPSQINYGYTF
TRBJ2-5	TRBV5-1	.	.	CASSLASKETQYF
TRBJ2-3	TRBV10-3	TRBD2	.	CAISLAGGSTDTQYF
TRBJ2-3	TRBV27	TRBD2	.	CASKREGFGARTDTQYF
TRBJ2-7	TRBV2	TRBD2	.	CASRPGLAGVEQYF
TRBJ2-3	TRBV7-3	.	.	CASSPGHHTDTQYF
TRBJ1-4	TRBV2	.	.	CASSEIRGSNEKLFF
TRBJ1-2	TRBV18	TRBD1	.	CASSPSSVSTGVVAGYTF
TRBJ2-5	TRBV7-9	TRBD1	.	CASSPSDRGWQETQYF
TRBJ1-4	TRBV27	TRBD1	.	CASSQGTGGEKLFF
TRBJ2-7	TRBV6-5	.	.	CASSYFPTVPYEQYF
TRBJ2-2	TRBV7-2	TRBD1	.	CASSQGADTGELFF
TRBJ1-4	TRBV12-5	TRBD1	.	CASGPGGMGEKLFF
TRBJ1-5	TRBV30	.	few	CAWSKGVLEVQPQHF
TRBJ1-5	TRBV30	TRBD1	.	CAWSGTGPVNQPQHF
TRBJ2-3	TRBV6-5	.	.	CASSYGEGADTQYF
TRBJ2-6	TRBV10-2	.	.	CASRAGGANVLTF
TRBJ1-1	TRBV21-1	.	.	CASSKASRGDTEAFF
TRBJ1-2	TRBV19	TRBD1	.	CARPGRGQGEGYGYTF
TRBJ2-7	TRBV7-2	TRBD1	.	CASSLVSGQGSYEQYF
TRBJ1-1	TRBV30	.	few	CAWSVGVTAFF
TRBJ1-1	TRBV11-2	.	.	CASSLLQGAEAFF
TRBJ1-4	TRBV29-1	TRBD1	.	CSGGETGTGGEKLFF
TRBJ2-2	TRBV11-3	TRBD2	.	CASSPRGRGVFGELFF
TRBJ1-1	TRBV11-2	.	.	CASSLVKGGVAEAFF
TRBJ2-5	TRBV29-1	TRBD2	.	CSVEDTGTSGGGGSGTQYF
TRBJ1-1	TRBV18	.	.	CASSPPILTAEAFF
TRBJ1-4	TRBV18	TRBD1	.	CASSPLTGLTQAEELFF
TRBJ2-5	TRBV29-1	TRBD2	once	CSVDGREGLQETQYF